The 4 T cell receptor beta chains presented below share a single source sample, sequenced in a study of cytomegalovirus exposure and HLA in healthy donors. The PCR contained 60 Vbeta and 13 Jbeta primers. Clones were sequenced by immunoSEQ multiplex PCR, and TCRdb holds only the in-frame ones, with some missing. The table records some 190,000 clones, 70% to 80% of them present only once. The sequenced sample was PBMCs. These receptors all come from a woman aged 45-65 years in good health and CMV-seronegative.

To note about this clone: The junction and the germline gene differ at one end; a read error may be behind it. The rearrangement uses TRBV2 and TRBJ2-7, with a possible D match to TRBD1 (6 bases). Germline loops: CDR1 SNHLY, CDR2 FYNNEI. The CDR3 runs to 14 residues. The CDR3 nucleotides are TGTGCCGGCAGGGTCCAACAGGGATTGGGCGAGCAGTACTTC. Residues: CAGRVQQGLGEQYF.

The chain joins TRBV27 to TRBJ1-6, with 9 bases identical to TRBD1. Germline loops: CDR1 MNHEY, CDR2 SMNVEV (reference sequence). Trimming cost V 6 bases and J 7 bases; bases outside gene matches: 7. The CDR3 totals 15 residues. The CDR3 DNA is TGTGCCAGCAGCAACAGGGGGCTAATGAATTCACCCCTCCACTTT. Translation gives CASSNRGLMNSPLHF.

The V and J genes are TRBV7-3 and TRBJ2-3; 14 bases match TRBD2. V was clipped by 5 bases and J by 3 bases; unmatched bases: 13. Germline loops: CDR1 SGHTA, CDR2 FQGTGA. This CDR3 is 19 amino acids long. Here the CDR3 reads CASSRGLAGARIPTDTQYF. For the CDR3, the DNA is TGTGCCAGCAGCCGGGGACTAGCGGGGGCCCGCATACCTACAGATACGCAGTATTTT.

The genes are TRBV9 and TRBJ2-1, with D uncertain. The CDR3 has 16 residues. V shed 0 bases and J shed 0 bases, with 10 bases lying between them. CDR1 and CDR2 from the germline V gene are SGDLS and YYNGEE. The CDR3 protein is CASSVGEIFSYNEQFF. In DNA, the CDR3 is TGTGCCAGCAGCGTAGGAGAGATCTTCTCCTACAATGAGCAGTTCTTC.